The subject of this entry is one TCR beta chain. The record originates from a study of T cell repertoires in cytomegalovirus infection. MiXCR, run by TCRdb on the reads, gives a single entry per CDR3 protein. The sample consists of almost 500,000 distinct CDR3 sequences, about 11% of them appearing once. CDR3 length equals 17 residues. Germline V CDR1 and CDR2: LNHDA, SQIVND (reference sequence). Trimming shortened V by 5 bases and J by 0 bases, and 19 bases separated the two germline ends. Specimen: PBMCs. The rearrangement links TRBV19 to TRBJ1-1, with a weak D call TRBD1 (5 bases). The receptor was isolated from a human donor in good health (CMV status not recorded). Some clones in this sample may be carry-over from other donors' samples. CDR3: CASSGKGSWFVNTEAFF. The CDR3 coding sequence is TGTGCCAGTAGTGGGAAGGGGAGTTGGTTTGTGAACACTGAAGCTTTCTTT.